The rows below give T cell receptor beta chains drawn from one sample of a study of blood T cell repertoires in COVID-19. Assay used: immunoSEQ multiplex PCR; TCRdb lists only in-frame clones, some missing. The sample includes more than 150,000 clones, approximately 88% of them seen just once. Sequencing was performed on peripheral blood. The origin of the receptors is a young man with active or convalescent COVID-19. Both conserved end residues are part of each CDR3. Each record gives: CDR3 length, clone size, D gene, J gene, V gene, CDR3 protein, CDR3 DNA. D genes are given only for firm matches. The size field is filled for only some rows; it gives once, few, many or a size class.

14 | - | - | TRBJ1-6 | TRBV7-9 | CASRVDGSDSPLHF | TGTGCCAGCAGAGTAGACGGCAGCGATTCACCCCTCCACTTT
14 | - | - | TRBJ1-2 | TRBV7-9 | CASSLAEGLSGYTF | TGTGCCAGCAGCTTAGCAGAGGGCCTCAGTGGCTACACCTTC
13 | - | TRBD1 | TRBJ1-2 | TRBV5-1 | CASSWDRVDGYTF | TGCGCCAGCAGCTGGGACAGGGTGGATGGCTACACCTTC
14 | once | - | TRBJ2-3 | TRBV2 | CASSGIGGWNTQYF | TGTGCCAGCAGCGGCATAGGGGGTTGGAATACGCAGTATTTT
13 | once | - | TRBJ2-7 | TRBV28 | CASSLAGISEQYF | TGTGCCAGCAGTTTGGCAGGGATTAGCGAGCAGTACTTC
13 | - | - | TRBJ2-7 | TRBV5-1 | CASSFEGVYEQYF | TGCGCCAGCAGCTTTGAGGGGGTCTACGAGCAGTACTTC
14 | - | - | TRBJ1-1 | TRBV10-3 | CASAPGRGYTEAFF | TGTGCCTCGGCCCCAGGCAGAGGGTACACTGAAGCTTTCTTT
14 | few | - | TRBJ2-1 | TRBV19 | CASSPPRQNNEQFF | TGTGCCAGTAGCCCCCCTCGACAGAACAATGAGCAGTTCTTC
12 | once | - | TRBJ2-7 | TRBV6-5 | CASRQTAYEQYF | TGTGCCAGCAGGCAAACAGCCTACGAGCAGTACTTC
15 | - | TRBD2 | TRBJ2-1 | TRBV28 | CASSSPGLAGGPGFF | TGTGCCAGCAGCTCACCGGGACTAGCGGGAGGGCCGGGGTTCTTC
16 | - | TRBD1 | TRBJ1-1 | TRBV6-5 | CASSYMRTGTNTEAFF | TGTGCCAGCAGTTATATGCGGACAGGGACCAACACTGAAGCTTTCTTT
16 | once | TRBD1 | TRBJ1-2 | TRBV6-1 | CASSGDHGTGGHGYTF | TGTGCCAGCAGTGGAGACCACGGGACAGGGGGCCATGGCTACACCTTC
14 | - | TRBD1 | TRBJ1-1 | TRBV5-4 | CASRRQGVNTEAFF | TGTGCCAGCAGAAGACAGGGGGTGAACACTGAAGCTTTCTTT
17 | - | TRBD2 | TRBJ2-5 | TRBV4-2 | CASSQDGGSGSQETQYF | TGTGCCAGCAGCCAAGATGGTGGTAGCGGGTCCCAAGAGACCCAGTACTTC
17 | - | TRBD1 | TRBJ1-5 | TRBV18 | CASSPVAGQGSNQPQHF | TGTGCCAGCTCTCCGGTAGCGGGACAGGGTAGCAATCAGCCCCAGCATTTT
14 | - | - | TRBJ1-4 | TRBV10-3 | CAISADSTNEKLFF | TGTGCCATCAGTGCAGACAGTACTAATGAAAAACTGTTTTTT
12 | - | - | TRBJ1-1 | TRBV10-2 | CASGRMNTEAFF | TGCGCCAGCGGCCGAATGAACACTGAAGCTTTCTTT
13 | - | TRBD1 | TRBJ1-2 | TRBV2 | CASSVDRGRGYTF | TGTGCCAGCAGCGTCGACAGGGGACGTGGCTACACCTTC
15 | - | - | TRBJ1-1 | TRBV7-2 | CASSLVGGKNTEAFF | TGTGCCAGCAGCTTAGTTGGGGGCAAGAACACTGAAGCTTTCTTT
11 | few | TRBD1 | TRBJ1-2 | TRBV30 | CACTGEYGYTF | TGTGCCTGTACAGGGGAGTATGGCTACACCTTC
15 | once | TRBD1 | TRBJ2-7 | TRBV19 | CASSRTGGSSYEQYF | TGTGCCAGTAGTCGCACAGGGGGGAGCTCCTACGAGCAGTACTTC
13 | - | TRBD2 | TRBJ2-6 | TRBV30 | CAVGLAGANVLTF | TGTGCCGTAGGACTAGCTGGGGCCAACGTCCTGACTTTC
15 | - | - | TRBJ2-7 | TRBV6-5 | CASRVTHRVAYEQYF | TGTGCCAGCAGGGTCACACACAGGGTGGCCTACGAGCAGTACTTC
16 | once | - | TRBJ2-4 | TRBV28 | CASSLVSGGGRNIQYF | TGTGCCAGCAGTTTGGTGTCTGGAGGGGGCAGGAACATTCAGTACTTC
14 | - | - | TRBJ1-5 | TRBV2 | CASSEARGYQPQHF | TGTGCCAGCAGTGAAGCAAGGGGGTATCAGCCCCAGCATTTT
16 | - | TRBD1 | TRBJ1-4 | TRBV15 | CATSRDPNRGNGKLFF | TGTGCCACCAGCAGAGATCCGAACAGGGGAAATGGAAAACTGTTTTTT
11 | - | - | TRBJ2-5 | TRBV30 | CAWSAGDTQYF | TGTGCCTGGAGCGCAGGGGACACCCAGTACTTC
13 | - | TRBD1 | TRBJ1-1 | TRBV3-1/TRBV3-2 | CASGTALNTEAFF | TGTGCCAGCGGGACAGCCTTGAACACTGAAGCTTTCTTT
16 | - | TRBD2 | TRBJ2-7 | TRBV9 | CASSPVSGSPTYEQYF | TGTGCCAGCAGCCCCGTAAGCGGGAGTCCCACCTACGAGCAGTACTTC
13 | - | - | TRBJ1-2 | TRBV12-5 | CASANFPGYGYTF | TGTGCTAGTGCGAACTTCCCTGGCTATGGCTACACCTTC
17 | - | - | TRBJ2-1 | TRBV10-1 | CASRGSWGVTSYNEQFF | TGCGCCAGCAGGGGATCCTGGGGGGTAACATCCTACAATGAGCAGTTCTTC
14 | - | - | TRBJ1-1 | TRBV5-6 | CASSPDRRNTEAFF | TGTGCCAGCAGCCCGGACAGACGGAACACTGAAGCTTTCTTT
14 | few | - | TRBJ1-2 | TRBV7-9 | CASSLQAGIYGYTF | TGTGCCAGCAGCTTACAAGCAGGGATCTATGGCTACACCTTC
15 | - | - | TRBJ2-5 | TRBV7-9 | CASSSDFSTRETQYF | TGTGCCAGCAGCTCCGACTTCTCGACCAGAGAGACCCAGTACTTC
15 | - | TRBD1 | TRBJ2-7 | TRBV6-5 | CASSYLGQGVHEQYF | TGTGCCAGCAGTTACCTCGGACAGGGTGTCCACGAGCAGTACTTC
15 | - | - | TRBJ1-1 | TRBV7-2 | CASSLIQQPGTEAFF | TGTGCCAGCAGCTTAATCCAACAGCCGGGGACTGAAGCTTTCTTT
12 | - | - | TRBJ1-2 | TRBV9 | CASSVVGGGYTF | TGTGCCAGCAGCGTAGTTGGGGGCGGCTACACCTTC
13 | - | - | TRBJ1-5 | TRBV19 | CASSLQGGQPQHF | TGTGCCAGTAGCCTACAGGGCGGGCAGCCCCAGCATTTT
13 | - | TRBD1 | TRBJ1-2 | TRBV2 | CASSVVTGNGYTF | TGTGCCAGCAGTGTCGTGACAGGGAATGGCTACACCTTC
15 | - | - | TRBJ2-3 | TRBV6-4 | CASSDGGNGSDTQYF | TGTGCCAGCAGTGACGGAGGCAATGGATCGGATACGCAGTATTTT
15 | - | TRBD1 | TRBJ2-7 | TRBV5-1 | CASSLGTGGYYEQYF | TGCGCCAGCAGCTTGGGGACAGGGGGATACTACGAGCAGTACTTC
14 | - | TRBD1 | TRBJ1-2 | TRBV11-2 | CASSFGRGNYGYTF | TGTGCCAGCAGCTTCGGCAGGGGGAACTATGGCTACACCTTC
16 | - | TRBD2 | TRBJ2-2 | TRBV19 | CASISAGGPRTGELFF | TGTGCCAGTATTTCAGCGGGGGGGCCCAGGACCGGGGAGCTGTTTTTT
15 | - | TRBD2 | TRBJ2-7 | TRBV6-5 | CASSLGLFGDYEQYF | TGTGCCAGCAGTTTGGGACTATTCGGCGACTACGAGCAGTACTTC
13 | - | - | TRBJ1-1 | TRBV5-1 | CASSWGQNTEAFF | TGCGCCAGCAGCTGGGGACAGAACACTGAAGCTTTCTTT
18 | - | - | TRBJ1-1 | TRBV27 | CASSFLSRAPGQDTEAFF | TGTGCCAGCAGTTTCCTAAGCCGCGCCCCGGGTCAAGACACTGAAGCTTTCTTT
11 | - | - | TRBJ2-1 | TRBV19 | CASSIANEQFF | TGTGCCAGTAGTATAGCTAATGAGCAGTTCTTC